This TCR beta chain was retrieved from a study of cytomegalovirus exposure and HLA in healthy donors. All donors participated as healthy donors of bone marrow. For this clone: The target antigen is unknown.

CDR1 MNHNY and CDR2 SVGAGI come from the germline V gene (reference sequence). The CDR3 consists of 16 residues. The junction had 6 bases not matched to a gene; V was cut back by 6 bases and J by 2 bases. PCR primers comprised 60 Vbeta and 13 Jbeta primers. TCRdb keeps only in-frame clones here, not all; method: immunoSEQ multiplex PCR. This table has 65,000 to 90,000 clones, approximately 80% appearing once. Study-wide results and caveats: HLA alleles were associated with 16,000 or so TCR beta sequences in a later analysis at 0.05 false discovery rate. In an earlier analysis, most TCR beta V segments were productive about 87% or about 30% of the time. As a later analysis showed, a missense DCLRE1C variant was linked to trimming of TCR beta V- and J-genes.

The specimen was PBMCs. The chain employs TRBV6-6 and TRBJ2-2; the match to TRBD2 covers 10 bases. This clonotype was sampled from a man in his forties or fifties in good health and CMV-seronegative. CDR3 residues: CASRPLAGVNTGELFF. The CDR3 bases are TGTGCCAGCAGGCCGCTAGCGGGGGTAAACACCGGGGAGCTGTTTTTT.